What follows is one T cell receptor (beta chain) and its context. The V end was cut by 4 bases, the J end by 3 bases, with 12 bases between. The CDR3 sequence is 14 residues long. The germline gives CDR1 KGHSH, CDR2 LQKENI. The sample comes from a study of identifying expanded T cells in peripheral blood. The data were produced by immunoSEQ multiplex PCR, yet TCRdb's version contains in-frame clones alone and is incomplete. The table lists 83,000 or so clones, roughly 90% of them singletons. The source of this sequence is a person aged 18 to 75 in good health. Specimen: blood. The V and J genes are TRBV18 and TRBJ1-1; D perhaps matches TRBD1 (6 bases). The CDR3 DNA reads as TGTGCCAGCTCACTACGTCAGGGGCACACTGAAGCTTTCTTT. Amino acid sequence: CASSLRQGHTEAFF.